This passage covers 21 T cell receptor beta chains from one sample sequenced in a study of cytotoxic CD8 clonotypes in ibrutinib-treated CLL. Assay used: immunoSEQ multiplex PCR; TCRdb lists only in-frame clones, some missing. The table lists around 160,000 clones, about 80% of them singletons, with roughly 2% in the top ten. The sample in question was PBMCs, obtained after 12 months of ibrutinib treatment. These receptors were taken from a human donor with chronic lymphocytic leukemia.

The chain uses TRBV4-3 and TRBJ1-1, with D maybe TRBD1 (6 bases). This CDR3 region has 12 residues. Trimming took 4 bases from V and 7 from J, leaving 10 bases between them. CDR1 LGHNA and CDR2 YSLEER come from the germline V gene. The CDR3, as DNA: TGCGCCAGCAGCCGCGGAGGGGGTGAAGCTTTCTTT. It translates to CASSRGGGEAFF.

This clone was counted many times. The chain uses TRBV2 and TRBJ1-5; the D gene is possibly TRBD1 (5 bases). Germline CDR1 reads SNHLY; CDR2 reads FYNNEI. The CDR3 has 14 amino acids. V lost 8 bases and J 0 bases, leaving 11 bases between the germline ends. CDR3 nucleotides: TGTGCCAGCGGGAGCGGACATAGCAATCAGCCCCAGCATTTT. The encoded protein is CASGSGHSNQPQHF.

The rearrangement links TRBV5-1 to TRBJ2-7; tentatively, D is TRBD2 (6 bases). This CDR3 contains 16 residues. The V gene's germline CDR1 is SGHRS and CDR2 YFSETQ. The V end lost 4 bases, the J end lost 7 bases, and 24 bases lay between the germline ends. The CDR3 sequence is CASSGGTVGWGREQYF. CDR3 DNA sequence: TGCGCCAGCAGCGGCGGGACTGTCGGTTGGGGGAGGGAGCAGTACTTC. The complete variable domain, with remaining parts taken from reference TRBV5-1 and TRBJ2-7, reads KAGVTQTPRYLIKTRGQQVTLSCSPISGHRSVSWYQQTPGQGLQFLFEYFSETQRNKGNFPGRFSGRQFSNSRSEMNVSTLELGDSALYLCASSGGTVGWGREQYFGPGTRLTVT.

The gene calls are TRBV7-7 and TRBJ2-5; 11 bases match TRBD2. J gave up 2 bases and V 3 bases, and 5 bases lay outside the gene matches. The CDR3 is 16 residues long. Germline assignment: CDR1 SSHAT and CDR2 FNYEAQ (reference sequence). This CDR3 is CASSFLAGGRQETQYF. The DNA for the CDR3 is TGTGCCAGCAGCTTCTTAGCGGGGGGGCGACAAGAGACCCAGTACTTC.

The chain joins TRBV6-1 to TRBJ2-1, with no clear D. Per the germline V gene, CDR1 is MNHNS and CDR2 is SASEGT. Trimming pared 6 bases from V and 0 bases from J, leaving 12 bases between. The CDR3 covers 15 residues. The CDR3 sequence: CASSERWGSYNEQFF. The DNA for the CDR3 is TGTGCCAGCAGCGAAAGATGGGGCTCCTACAATGAGCAGTTCTTC.

The chain joins TRBV5-6 to TRBJ1-2; 8 positions match TRBD1. V was pared by 0 bases and J by 4 bases, with 8 bases of the junction left unmatched. The CDR3 has 16 residues. Looked up from germline, CDR1 is SGHDT and CDR2 is YYEEEE. DNA for the CDR3: TGTGCCAGCAGCTTGGATCCGACAGGGGATACCTATGGCTACACCTTC. As protein: CASSLDPTGDTYGYTF.

The chain recombines TRBV5-4 with TRBJ2-1; TRBD2 matches 10 bases. Germline V lookup: CDR1 SGHNT, CDR2 YYREEE (reference sequence). CDR3 length: 13 residues. The ends lost 4 bases at V and 15 bases at J; junction bases unmatched: 10. The CDR3 region is CASSPFTSGVVFF. The CDR3 DNA reads as TGTGCCAGCAGCCCCTTTACTAGCGGGGTAGTGTTCTTC.

The V gene is TRBV6-1, the J gene TRBJ2-2; D gene unclear. The CDR3 consists of 14 residues. V was pared by 10 bases and J by 3 bases, with 15 bases between. Germline assignment: CDR1 MNHNS and CDR2 SASEGT. The CDR3 loop reads CATAWEDDTGELFF. As DNA, the CDR3 is TGTGCCACCGCCTGGGAAGACGACACCGGGGAGCTGTTTTTT.

The rearrangement links TRBV18 to TRBJ1-4, with TRBD1 matching 7 bases. Germline CDR1 and CDR2: KGHSH and LQKENI. V was clipped by 6 bases and J by 5 bases; unmatched bases: 3. This CDR3 comprises 13 residues. The chain's CDR3 is CASSGTANEKLFF. The CDR3 DNA is TGTGCCAGCTCCGGGACAGCGAATGAAAAACTGTTTTTT.

This chain connects TRBV5-1 to TRBJ1-1; D is ambiguous. The CDR3 sequence is 14 residues long. In germline, CDR1 is SGHRS, CDR2 YFSETQ. Trimming took off 0 bases at V and 4 bases at J, with 10 bases between the two ends. This CDR3 reads CASSLGGMGTEAFF. The CDR3 region has the DNA TGCGCCAGCAGCTTGGGGGGAATGGGCACTGAAGCTTTCTTT.

V is TRBV6-1 and J is TRBJ2-1; 10 nucleotides line up with TRBD1. V was clipped by 4 bases and J by 2 bases; unmatched bases: 2. The CDR3 is 15 residues long. Germline CDR1 is MNHNS and CDR2 is SASEGT. The CDR3 DNA reads as TGTGCCAGCAGTGTAGGGACAGGGGCCTACAATGAGCAGTTCTTC. This encodes CASSVGTGAYNEQFF.

This chain links TRBV27 with TRBJ2-5, with 14 bases fitting TRBD2. Losses at the gene ends were 4 bases for V and 4 bases for J; bases not matched to a gene: 5. CDR3 length: 16 amino acids. Germline CDR1 and CDR2: MNHEY and SMNVEV (reference sequence). The CDR3 spells CASSSGLAGGGETQYF. CDR3 coding DNA: TGTGCCAGCAGTTCCGGACTAGCGGGAGGTGGAGAGACCCAGTACTTC.

The chain combines TRBV6-7 with TRBJ2-7, with D tentatively TRBD1 (6 bases). TRBV6-7 is designated an ORF whose function remains uncertain. This CDR3 spans 13 amino acids. V lost 2 bases, J lost 1 base, and 6 bases lay in between. The CDR3 loop is CASSYGQSYEQYF. The CDR3 DNA reads TGTGCCAGCAGTTACGGACAGTCCTACGAGCAGTACTTC.

In its sample, this clone was seen once. This chain connects TRBV6-4 to TRBJ1-2, with D tentatively TRBD1 (6 bases). The CDR3 totals 14 residues. Trimming shortened V by 4 bases and J by 3 bases, and 12 bases separated the two germline ends. Germline CDR1 reads MRHNA; CDR2 reads SNTAGT. CDR3 sequence: CASSGQAVDYGYTF. CDR3 bases: TGTGCCAGCAGTGGACAGGCTGTTGACTATGGCTACACCTTC.

The chain carries TRBV11-2 and TRBJ1-2; possible D gene TRBD1, 6 bases. Germline CDR1 is SGHAT and CDR2 is FQNNGV. Trimming pared 4 bases from V and 7 bases from J, leaving 25 bases between. The CDR3 consists of 17 residues. CDR3 region: CASSSVVGGAGAFGYTF. The CDR3 DNA reads TGTGCCAGCAGCTCCGTCGTGGGCGGAGCAGGGGCGTTTGGCTACACCTTC.

CDR3 sequence (DNA): TGTGCCAGCAGTTCGACCTTGACACGTCCCTACGAGCAGTACTTC. Protein: CASSSTLTRPYEQYF. V is TRBV27 and J is TRBJ2-7; D is ambiguous. With 4 bases removed from V and 2 bases from J, the gap between germline ends came to 15 bases. CDR3 size: 15 residues. CDR1 is MNHEY and CDR2 is SMNVEV in the germline V gene (reference sequence).

The V gene is TRBV10-3, the J gene TRBJ2-7, with 12 bases lining up with TRBD2. This CDR3 is 14 amino acids long. Germline CDR1 ENHRY, CDR2 SYGVKD. Unmatched junction bases numbered 5, after V lost 5 bases and J lost 6 bases. The CDR3 DNA is TGTGCCATCAGTCAGACTAGCGGGAGTGTCGAGCAGTACTTC. It codes for CAISQTSGSVEQYF.

The genes are TRBV28 and TRBJ2-7; D uncertain. Germline assignment: CDR1 MDHEN and CDR2 SYDVKM. The CDR3 sequence is 12 residues long. V lost 6 bases and J 4 bases, leaving 10 bases between the germline ends. The CDR3 sequence is CASSNDQYEQYF. The CDR3 DNA reads as TGTGCCAGCAGCAATGACCAGTACGAGCAGTACTTC.

This clone was counted a single time. This chain uses TRBV6-5 with TRBJ1-5, with D hard to call. V shed 6 bases and J shed 5 bases, with 11 bases lying between them. The length of the CDR3 is 13 residues. Germline assignment: CDR1 MNHEY and CDR2 SVGAGI. DNA of the CDR3: TGTGCCAGCAGCCCGGACCGCGATCAGCCCCAGCATTTT. Translated: CASSPDRDQPQHF.

The V gene is TRBV19, the J gene TRBJ1-1; no firm D call. CDR3 size: 16 residues. The germline CDR1 and CDR2 sequences are LNHDA and SQIVND (reference sequence). V lost 5 bases and J 4 bases, leaving 20 bases between the germline ends. This chain's CDR3 is CASSLRPISGSTEAFF. Here the CDR3 DNA reads TGTGCCAGTAGTCTCCGGCCTATTTCGGGGTCCACTGAAGCTTTCTTT.

This rearrangement joins TRBV28 to TRBJ2-5; D might be TRBD2 (5 bases). This CDR3 spans 13 amino acids. Trimming took off 5 bases at V and 5 bases at J, with 12 bases between the two ends. The germline V gene encodes CDR1 MDHEN and CDR2 SYDVKM. CDR3 bases: TGTGCCAGCAGTCTATCCGGGGTGGAGACCCAGTACTTC. This gives the protein CASSLSGVETQYF.